This T cell receptor beta chain was obtained from a study of OX40 agonist ivuxolimab in advanced cancers. For the study at large: Earlier anti-PD-1, anti-PD-L1 or anti-CTLA-4 therapy was permitted; less than 50% had received some. Points from the study as a whole: Nonresponders, in some cases, also had low normalized T-cell clonal expansion. In the 0.1 to 3.0 mg/kg range, CD4+ and CD8+ blood T cells had expanded clonally by week 6. Antigen specificity of clonally expanded peripheral T cells was not established.

Measured with immunoSEQ multiplex PCR; TCRdb has only the in-frame clones, and not every one. The repertoire holds over 30,000 clones, less than 90% seen once, with 1.5% to 2% in the top ten. The V segment lost 5 bases and the J segment 7 bases; nucleotides outside the gene matches: 8. This CDR3 region has 16 residues. Germline V gives CDR1 MDHEN, CDR2 SYDVKM. As to this clone: Its target is unknown.

This receptor was taken from an adult with an advanced solid tumor such as melanoma, head and neck, liver or kidney cancer. The rearrangement joins TRBV28 to TRBJ1-4, with 12 bases identical to TRBD1. The specimen was CD4+ or CD8+ T cells sorted from blood, collected in a trial of the OX40 agonist ivuxolimab. The CDR3 region is CASSPAGTGGGEKLFF. DNA for the CDR3: TGTGCCAGCAGTCCCGCCGGGACAGGGGGCGGTGAAAAACTGTTTTTT.